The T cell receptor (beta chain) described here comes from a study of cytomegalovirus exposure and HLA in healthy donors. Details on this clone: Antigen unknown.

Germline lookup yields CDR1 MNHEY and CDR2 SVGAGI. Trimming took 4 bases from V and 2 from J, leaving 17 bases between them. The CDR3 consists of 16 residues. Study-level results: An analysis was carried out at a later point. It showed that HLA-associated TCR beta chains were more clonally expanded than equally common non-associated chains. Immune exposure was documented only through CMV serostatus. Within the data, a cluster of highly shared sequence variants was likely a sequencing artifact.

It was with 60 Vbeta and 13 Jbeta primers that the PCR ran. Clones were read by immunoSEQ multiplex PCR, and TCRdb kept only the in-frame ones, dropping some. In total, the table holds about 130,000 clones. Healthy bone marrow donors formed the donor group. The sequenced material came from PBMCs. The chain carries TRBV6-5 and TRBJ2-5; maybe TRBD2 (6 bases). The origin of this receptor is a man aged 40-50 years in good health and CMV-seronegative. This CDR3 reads CASSFVLGSGQETQYF. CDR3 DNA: TGTGCCAGCAGTTTTGTACTCGGGAGTGGGCAAGAGACCCAGTACTTC.